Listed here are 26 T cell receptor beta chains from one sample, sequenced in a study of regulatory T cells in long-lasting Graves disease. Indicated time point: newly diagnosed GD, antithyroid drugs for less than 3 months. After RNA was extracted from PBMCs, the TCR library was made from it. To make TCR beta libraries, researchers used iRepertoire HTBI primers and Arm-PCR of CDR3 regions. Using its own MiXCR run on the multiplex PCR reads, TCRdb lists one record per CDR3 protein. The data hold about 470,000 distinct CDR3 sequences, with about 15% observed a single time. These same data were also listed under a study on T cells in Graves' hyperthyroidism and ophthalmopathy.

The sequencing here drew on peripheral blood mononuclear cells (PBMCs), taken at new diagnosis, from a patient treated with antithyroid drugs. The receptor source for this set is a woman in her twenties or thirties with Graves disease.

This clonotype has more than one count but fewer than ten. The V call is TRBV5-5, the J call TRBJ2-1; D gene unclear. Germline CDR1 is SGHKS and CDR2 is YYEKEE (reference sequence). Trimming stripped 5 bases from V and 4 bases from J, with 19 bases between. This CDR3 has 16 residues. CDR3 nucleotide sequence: TGTGCCAGCAGTGCCGTGCTTGGCACCGGGTACAATGAGCAGTTCTTC. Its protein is CASSAVLGTGYNEQFF.

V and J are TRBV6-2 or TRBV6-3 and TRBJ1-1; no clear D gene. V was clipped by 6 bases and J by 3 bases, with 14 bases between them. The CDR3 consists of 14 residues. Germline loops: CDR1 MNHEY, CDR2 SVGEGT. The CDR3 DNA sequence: TGTGCCAGCAGCCCCGGAGGAGGGTACACTGAAGCTTTCTTT. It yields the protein CASSPGGGYTEAFF.

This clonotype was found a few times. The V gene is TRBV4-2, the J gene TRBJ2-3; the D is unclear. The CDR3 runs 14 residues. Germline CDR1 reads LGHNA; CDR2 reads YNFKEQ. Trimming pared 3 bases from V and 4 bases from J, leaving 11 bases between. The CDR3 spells CASSQERFADTQYF. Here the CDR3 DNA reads TGTGCCAGCAGCCAGGAGAGGTTCGCAGATACGCAGTATTTT.

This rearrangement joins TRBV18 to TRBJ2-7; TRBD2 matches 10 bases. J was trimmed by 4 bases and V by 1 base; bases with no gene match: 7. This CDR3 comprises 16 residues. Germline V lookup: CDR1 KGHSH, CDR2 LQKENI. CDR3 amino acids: CASSPLSAGGGYEQYF. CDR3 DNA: TGTGCCAGCTCACCACTTTCAGCGGGAGGGGGATACGAGCAGTACTTC.

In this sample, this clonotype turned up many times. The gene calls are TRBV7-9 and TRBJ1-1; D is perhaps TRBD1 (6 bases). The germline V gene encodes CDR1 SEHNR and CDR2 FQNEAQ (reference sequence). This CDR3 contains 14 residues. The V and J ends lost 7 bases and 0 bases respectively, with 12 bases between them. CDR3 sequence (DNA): TGTGCCAGCACACCGGGACAAATGAACACTGAAGCTTTCTTT. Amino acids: CASTPGQMNTEAFF. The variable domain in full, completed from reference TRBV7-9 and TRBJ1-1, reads DTGVSQNPRHKITKRGQNVTFRCDPISEHNRLYWYRQTLGQGPEFLTYFQNEAQLEKSRLLSDRFSAERPKGSFSTLEIQRTEQGDSAMYLCASTPGQMNTEAFFGQGTRLTVV.

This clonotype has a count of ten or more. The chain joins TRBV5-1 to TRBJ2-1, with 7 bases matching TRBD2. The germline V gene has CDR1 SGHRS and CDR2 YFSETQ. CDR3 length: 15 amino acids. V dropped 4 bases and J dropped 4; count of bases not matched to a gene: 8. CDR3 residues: CASSAVPREYNEQFF. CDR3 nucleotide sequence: TGCGCCAGCAGCGCCGTCCCGCGGGAGTACAATGAGCAGTTCTTC.

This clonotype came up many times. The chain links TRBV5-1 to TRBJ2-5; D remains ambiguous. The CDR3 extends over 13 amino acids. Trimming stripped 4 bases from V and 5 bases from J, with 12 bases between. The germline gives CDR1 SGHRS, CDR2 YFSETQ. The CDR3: CASSTSQLETQYF. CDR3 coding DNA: TGCGCCAGCAGCACCTCCCAGCTGGAGACCCAGTACTTC.

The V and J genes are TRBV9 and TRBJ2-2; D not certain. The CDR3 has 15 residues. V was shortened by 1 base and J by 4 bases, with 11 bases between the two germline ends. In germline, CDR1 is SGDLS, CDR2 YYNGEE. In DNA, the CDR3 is TGTGCCAGCAGCGTAAGCCCATCGGGCACCGGGGAGCTGTTTTTT. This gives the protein CASSVSPSGTGELFF.

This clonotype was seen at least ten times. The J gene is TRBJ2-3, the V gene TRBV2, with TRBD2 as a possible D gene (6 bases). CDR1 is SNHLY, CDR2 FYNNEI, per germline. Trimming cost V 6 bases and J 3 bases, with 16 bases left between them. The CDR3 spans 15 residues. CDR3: CASSRESPSTDTQYF. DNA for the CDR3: TGTGCCAGCAGCCGGGAGTCCCCCTCTACAGATACGCAGTATTTT.

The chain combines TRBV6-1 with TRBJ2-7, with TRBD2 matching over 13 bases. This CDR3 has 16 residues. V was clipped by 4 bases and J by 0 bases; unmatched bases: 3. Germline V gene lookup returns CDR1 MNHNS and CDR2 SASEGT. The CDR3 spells CASSGGTSGNSYEQYF. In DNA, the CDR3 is TGTGCCAGCAGTGGGGGGACTAGCGGGAACTCCTACGAGCAGTACTTC.

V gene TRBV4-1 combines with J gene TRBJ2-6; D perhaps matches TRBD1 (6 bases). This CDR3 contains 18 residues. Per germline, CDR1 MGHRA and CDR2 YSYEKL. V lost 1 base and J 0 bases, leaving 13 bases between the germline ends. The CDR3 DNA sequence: TGCGCCAGCAGCCAAGTACAGGGTCCTCTCTCTGGGGCCAACGTCCTGACTTTC. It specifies CASSQVQGPLSGANVLTF.

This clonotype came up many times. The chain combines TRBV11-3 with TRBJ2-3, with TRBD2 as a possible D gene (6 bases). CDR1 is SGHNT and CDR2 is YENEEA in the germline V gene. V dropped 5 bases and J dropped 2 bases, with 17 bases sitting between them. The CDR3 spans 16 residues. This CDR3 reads CASSAPGLPYTDTQYF. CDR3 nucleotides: TGTGCCAGCAGCGCACCGGGACTCCCATACACAGATACGCAGTATTTT. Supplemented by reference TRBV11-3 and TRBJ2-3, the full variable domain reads EAGVVQSPRYKIIEKKQPVAFWCNPISGHNTLYWYLQNLGQGPELLIRYENEEAVDDSQLPKDRFSAERLKGVDSTLKIQPAELGDSAVYLCASSAPGLPYTDTQYFGPGTRLTVL.

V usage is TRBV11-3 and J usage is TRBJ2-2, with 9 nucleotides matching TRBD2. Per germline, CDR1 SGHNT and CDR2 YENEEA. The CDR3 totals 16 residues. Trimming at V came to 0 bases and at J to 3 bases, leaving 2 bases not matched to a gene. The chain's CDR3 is CASSLETSGYTGELFF. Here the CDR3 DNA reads TGTGCCAGCAGCTTAGAAACTAGCGGGTACACCGGGGAGCTGTTTTTT.

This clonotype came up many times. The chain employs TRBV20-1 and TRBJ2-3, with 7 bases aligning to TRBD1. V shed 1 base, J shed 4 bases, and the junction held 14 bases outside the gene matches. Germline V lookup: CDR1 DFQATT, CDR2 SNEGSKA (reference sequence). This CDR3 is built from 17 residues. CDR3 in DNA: TGCAGTGCTAGAGCGCGAGGACAGGTCCTGTACGCAGATACGCAGTATTTT. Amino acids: CSARARGQVLYADTQYF.

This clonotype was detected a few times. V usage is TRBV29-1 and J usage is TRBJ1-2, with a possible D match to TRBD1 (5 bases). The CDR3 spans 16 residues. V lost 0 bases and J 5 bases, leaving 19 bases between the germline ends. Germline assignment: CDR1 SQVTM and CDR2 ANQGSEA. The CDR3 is CSVEDLLGTEAYGYTF. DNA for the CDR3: TGCAGCGTTGAAGATCTTTTGGGGACGGAAGCTTATGGCTACACCTTC.

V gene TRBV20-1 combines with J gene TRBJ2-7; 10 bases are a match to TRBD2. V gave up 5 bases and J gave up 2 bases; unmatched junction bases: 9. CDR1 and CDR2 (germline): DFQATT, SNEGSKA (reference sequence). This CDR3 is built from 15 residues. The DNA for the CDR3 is TGCAGTGCTTCAGGACTAGCGGTAGGGACCTACGAGCAGTACTTC. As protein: CSASGLAVGTYEQYF.

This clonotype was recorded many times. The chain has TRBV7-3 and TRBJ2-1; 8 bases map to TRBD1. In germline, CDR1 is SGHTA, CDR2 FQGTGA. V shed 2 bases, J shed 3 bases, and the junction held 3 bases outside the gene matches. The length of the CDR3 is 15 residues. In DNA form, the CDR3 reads TGTGCCAGCAGCTTAGAGACAGGGGTCTACAATGAGCAGTTCTTC. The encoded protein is CASSLETGVYNEQFF. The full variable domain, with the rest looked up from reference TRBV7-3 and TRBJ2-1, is GAGVSQTPSNKVTEKGKYVELRCDPISGHTALYWYRQSLGQGPEFLIYFQGTGAADDSGLPNDRFFAVRPEGSVSTLKIQRTERGDSAVYLCASSLETGVYNEQFFGPGTRLTVL.

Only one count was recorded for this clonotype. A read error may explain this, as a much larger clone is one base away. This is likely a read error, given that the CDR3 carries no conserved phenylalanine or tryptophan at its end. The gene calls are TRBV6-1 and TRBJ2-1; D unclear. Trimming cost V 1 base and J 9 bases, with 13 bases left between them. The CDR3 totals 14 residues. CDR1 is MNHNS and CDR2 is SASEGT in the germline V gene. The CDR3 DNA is TGTGCCAGCAGTGAAGTCGCAGGCGTAAGTGAGCAGTTCTCC. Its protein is CASSEVAGVSEQFS.

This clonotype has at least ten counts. CDR3 protein: CAWTDGYNQPQHF. CDR3 in DNA: TGTGCCTGGACGGACGGATACAATCAGCCCCAGCATTTT. This chain links TRBV30 with TRBJ1-5; D gene ambiguous. The CDR3 consists of 13 residues. Trimming pared 4 bases from V and 3 bases from J, leaving 10 bases between. Germline V lookup: CDR1 GTSNPN, CDR2 SVGIG (reference sequence).

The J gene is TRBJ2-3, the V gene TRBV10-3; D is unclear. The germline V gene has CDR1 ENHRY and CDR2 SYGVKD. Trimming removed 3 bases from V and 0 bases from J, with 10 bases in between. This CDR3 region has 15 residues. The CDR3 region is CAISDRDTSTDTQYF. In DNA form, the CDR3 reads TGTGCCATCAGTGACCGCGACACTAGCACAGATACGCAGTATTTT.

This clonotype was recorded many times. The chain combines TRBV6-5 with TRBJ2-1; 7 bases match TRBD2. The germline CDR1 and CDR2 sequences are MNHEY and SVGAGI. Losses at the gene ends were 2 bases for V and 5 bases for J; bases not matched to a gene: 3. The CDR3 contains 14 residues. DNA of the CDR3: TGTGCCAGCAGTTACGACCGGGAGGACAATGAGCAGTTCTTC. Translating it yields CASSYDREDNEQFF.

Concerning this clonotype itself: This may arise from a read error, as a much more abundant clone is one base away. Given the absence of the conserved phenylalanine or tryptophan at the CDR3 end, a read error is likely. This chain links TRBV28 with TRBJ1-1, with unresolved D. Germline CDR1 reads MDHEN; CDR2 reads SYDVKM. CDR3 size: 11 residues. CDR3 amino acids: CAVGRAREAFS. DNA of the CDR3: TGTGCAGTGGGGAGGGCGAGAGAAGCTTTCTCT.

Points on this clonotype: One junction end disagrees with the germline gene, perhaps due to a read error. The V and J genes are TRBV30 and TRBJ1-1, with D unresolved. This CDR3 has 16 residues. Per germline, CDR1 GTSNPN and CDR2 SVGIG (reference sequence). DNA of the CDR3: TGTGCCGGGAGTAGGCCCTGGGGATTGATGAACACTGAAGCTTTCTTT. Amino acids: CAGSRPWGLMNTEAFF.

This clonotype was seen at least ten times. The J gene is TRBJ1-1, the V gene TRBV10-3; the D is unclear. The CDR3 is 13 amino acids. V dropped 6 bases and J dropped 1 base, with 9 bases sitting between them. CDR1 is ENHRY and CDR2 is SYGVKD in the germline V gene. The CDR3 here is CAISLSQNTEAFF. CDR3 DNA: TGTGCCATCAGCCTGAGCCAGAACACTGAAGCTTTCTTT.

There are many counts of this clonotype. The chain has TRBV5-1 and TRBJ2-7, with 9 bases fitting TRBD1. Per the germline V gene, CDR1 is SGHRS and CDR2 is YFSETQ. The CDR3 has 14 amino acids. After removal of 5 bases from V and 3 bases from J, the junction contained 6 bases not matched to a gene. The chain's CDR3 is CASRGPGQGYEQYF. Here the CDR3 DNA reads TGCGCCAGCAGGGGGCCGGGACAGGGCTACGAGCAGTACTTC.

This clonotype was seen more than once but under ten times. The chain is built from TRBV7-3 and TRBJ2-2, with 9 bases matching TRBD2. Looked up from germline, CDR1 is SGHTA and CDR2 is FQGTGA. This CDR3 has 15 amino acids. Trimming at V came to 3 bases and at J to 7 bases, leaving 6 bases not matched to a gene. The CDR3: CASSFSGSGVGELFF. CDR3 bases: TGTGCCAGCAGCTTTAGCGGGAGTGGCGTCGGGGAGCTGTTTTTT. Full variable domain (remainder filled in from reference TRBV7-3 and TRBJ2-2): GAGVSQTPSNKVTEKGKYVELRCDPISGHTALYWYRQSLGQGPEFLIYFQGTGAADDSGLPNDRFFAVRPEGSVSTLKIQRTERGDSAVYLCASSFSGSGVGELFFGEGSRLTVL.